Following are 32 T cell receptor beta chains from one sample sequenced in a study of cytomegalovirus exposure and HLA in healthy donors. This PCR relied on a set of 60 Vbeta primers and 13 Jbeta primers. Profiled with immunoSEQ multiplex PCR; TCRdb holds only in-frame clones, not every one. The table counts tens of thousands of clones; more than 9% lies in the top ten. Sequencing was performed on PBMCs. The receptors come from a woman aged 60-75 years in good health and CMV-seropositive.

This chain connects TRBV5-1 to TRBJ2-7, with 8 bases identical to TRBD2. Germline V lookup: CDR1 SGHRS, CDR2 YFSETQ. V gave up 4 bases and J gave up 2 bases; unmatched junction bases: 8. This CDR3 is 15 amino acids long. The CDR3 DNA follows: TGCGCCAGCAGCCGGGAGGGGACAAGAACCTACGAGCAGTACTTC. Protein: CASSREGTRTYEQYF.

The CDR3 nucleotides read TGTGCCAGCAGGGCTCCGGGACAGGGCGGAGCTTTCTTT. Its protein product is CASRAPGQGGAFF. The genes are TRBV28 and TRBJ1-1, with 9 bases identical to TRBD1. The CDR3 runs to 13 residues. Germline values: CDR1 MDHEN, CDR2 SYDVKM. Trimming at V came to 6 bases and at J to 10 bases, leaving 9 bases not matched to a gene.

V and J are TRBV11-2 and TRBJ2-7; 9 bases align to TRBD1. The CDR3 runs to 15 residues. Germline CDR1 is SGHAT and CDR2 is FQNNGV. Unmatched junction bases numbered 8, after V lost 6 bases and J lost 2 bases. CDR3 loop: CASRVLGTGPYEQYF. The CDR3 DNA reads as TGTGCCAGCAGAGTCCTCGGGACAGGGCCCTACGAGCAGTACTTC.

V and J are TRBV6-1 and TRBJ1-1; TRBD1 is a possible D gene (6 bases). Germline loops: CDR1 MNHNS, CDR2 SASEGT. CDR3 length equals 13 residues. Trimming took off 3 bases at V and 1 base at J, with 6 bases between the two ends. CDR3 sequence: CASSDRGNTEAFF. Written as DNA, the CDR3 is TGTGCCAGCAGTGACAGGGGGAACACTGAAGCTTTCTTT.

The rearrangement links TRBV5-4 to TRBJ2-2; TRBD1 aligns across 10 bases. Germline CDR1 is SGHNT and CDR2 is YYREEE (reference sequence). The J segment lost 1 base and the V segment lost 4 bases, leaving 7 bases of the junction unmatched. The CDR3 contains 17 residues. The CDR3 protein is CASSGPTGGQNTGELFF. CDR3 nucleotides: TGTGCCAGCAGCGGACCGACAGGGGGCCAGAACACCGGGGAGCTGTTTTTT.

The V and J genes are TRBV10-3 and TRBJ2-7; 8 nucleotides align to TRBD2. The CDR3 contains 15 residues. Germline CDR1 reads ENHRY; CDR2 reads SYGVKD. Losses at the gene ends were 5 bases for V and 1 base for J; bases not matched to a gene: 7. CDR3 loop: CAISYSGGESYEQYF. The CDR3 nucleotides read TGTGCCATCAGTTACTCGGGGGGGGAATCCTACGAGCAGTACTTC.

The rearrangement joins TRBV4-1 to TRBJ1-6; D remains unclear. V was shortened by 0 bases and J by 0 bases, with 12 bases between the two germline ends. This CDR3 has 18 residues. Per the germline V gene, CDR1 is MGHRA and CDR2 is YSYEKL. CDR3 nucleotide sequence: TGCGCCAGCAGCCAAGATGTACCGGAGACCTCCTATAATTCACCCCTCCACTTT. Protein product: CASSQDVPETSYNSPLHF.

The chain has TRBV5-4 and TRBJ2-7, with TRBD2 matching over 7 bases. This CDR3 is 16 amino acids long. Trimming at V came to 3 bases and at J to 2 bases, leaving 11 bases not matched to a gene. CDR1 and CDR2 from the germline V gene are SGHNT and YYREEE (reference sequence). The CDR3 DNA follows: TGTGCCAGCAGCTCCGGAGGGAGGGGATCTCCCTACGAGCAGTACTTC. This codes for CASSSGGRGSPYEQYF. Supplemented by reference TRBV5-4 and TRBJ2-7, the full variable domain reads ETGVTQSPTHLIKTRGQQVTLRCSSQSGHNTVSWYQQALGQGPQFIFQYYREEENGRGNFPPRFSGLQFPNYSSELNVNALELDDSALYLCASSSGGRGSPYEQYFGPGTRLTVT.

V gene TRBV9 combines with J gene TRBJ2-2, with D possibly being TRBD1 (5 bases). The germline V and J ends were trimmed by 2 bases and 5 bases, with 10 bases remaining between them. The CDR3 totals 14 residues. Germline CDR1 reads SGDLS; CDR2 reads YYNGEE. CDR3 sequence: CASSVFSGTGELFF. The DNA of the CDR3 is TGTGCCAGCAGCGTGTTTTCAGGGACCGGGGAGCTGTTTTTT.

V and J are TRBV6-5 and TRBJ1-6; D is possibly TRBD1 (5 bases). V dropped 2 bases and J dropped 14 bases, with 10 bases sitting between them. Germline-derived CDR1 and CDR2 are MNHEY and SVGAGI. CDR3 length: 12 amino acids. CDR3 loop: CASSYTGDSLHF. The CDR3 DNA sequence: TGTGCCAGCAGTTACACAGGCGATTCCCTCCACTTT.

J is TRBJ2-3 and V is TRBV10-3; TRBD2 aligns across 9 bases. The CDR3 is 14 amino acids. V gave up 6 bases and J gave up 3 bases; unmatched junction bases: 4. Germline assignment: CDR1 ENHRY and CDR2 SYGVKD. Here the CDR3 reads CAISAGLATDTQYF. The DNA for the CDR3 is TGTGCCATCAGCGCGGGACTAGCAACAGATACGCAGTATTTT.

The CDR3 nucleotides read TGTGCCAGCAGCAACTCGAGGTTTGGCAATCAGCCCCAGCATTTT. It specifies CASSNSRFGNQPQHF. The chain links TRBV7-2 to TRBJ1-5; D uncertain. From germline, CDR1 is SGHTA and CDR2 FQGNSA. The length of the CDR3 is 15 residues. Trimming removed 5 bases at V and 2 bases at J, with 13 bases between.

The CDR3 region is CASMLQDNSPLHF. The CDR3, as DNA: TGTGCCAGCATGCTGCAGGATAATTCACCCCTCCACTTT. The genes are TRBV6-1 and TRBJ1-6; D unclear. V dropped 7 bases and J dropped 5 bases, with 9 bases sitting between them. This CDR3 has 13 residues. The germline CDR1 and CDR2 sequences are MNHNS and SASEGT.

The chain employs TRBV5-1 and TRBJ1-1, with D possibly TRBD1 on 5 matching bases. V lost 1 base and J lost 1, with 14 bases in between. Germline V gene lookup returns CDR1 SGHRS and CDR2 YFSETQ. The CDR3 is 16 amino acids. CDR3 amino acids: CASSLSRAGSNTEAFF. DNA of the CDR3: TGCGCCAGCAGCTTGTCCAGGGCAGGGTCGAACACTGAAGCTTTCTTT.

J is TRBJ2-3 and V is TRBV13; maybe TRBD1 (6 bases). The CDR3 has 13 amino acids. With 4 bases removed from V and 3 bases from J, the gap between germline ends came to 8 bases. Germline values: CDR1 PRHDT, CDR2 FYEKMQ (reference sequence). CDR3 nucleotide sequence: TGTGCCAGCAGCTCCCAGGGGACAGATACGCAGTATTTT. Protein sequence: CASSSQGTDTQYF.

The chain links TRBV10-2 to TRBJ1-1, with D unresolved. Germline V gives CDR1 WSHSY, CDR2 SAAADI. V lost 0 bases, J lost 3 bases, and 8 bases lay in between. The CDR3 is 14 amino acids. The CDR3 bases are TGCGCCAGCAGTGAGTCGGTAGTTTACACTGAAGCTTTCTTT. Encoded protein: CASSESVVYTEAFF.

This chain uses TRBV6-5 with TRBJ2-7; possible D gene TRBD2, 7 bases. Germline CDR1 reads MNHEY; CDR2 reads SVGAGI. The V end lost 5 bases, the J end lost 3 bases, and 14 bases lay between the germline ends. The CDR3 loop spans 14 amino acids. CDR3 DNA: TGTGCCAGCAGTGGAAGCGGGACAAACTACGAGCAGTACTTC. It encodes CASSGSGTNYEQYF.

V usage is TRBV5-6 and J usage is TRBJ1-2, with 11 bases matching TRBD1. The CDR3 covers 17 residues. CDR1 is SGHDT, CDR2 YYEEEE, per germline. V shed 0 bases, J shed 2 bases, and the junction held 6 bases outside the gene matches. The CDR3 DNA is TGTGCCAGCAGCTTGGGAGCGTGGACAGGGGGCAACTATGGCTACACCTTC. As protein: CASSLGAWTGGNYGYTF.

J is TRBJ1-1 and V is TRBV7-9, with D unresolved. The ends were cut back, 1 base at V and 1 base at J, with 10 bases in the middle. This CDR3 region has 15 residues. The V gene's germline CDR1 is SEHNR and CDR2 FQNEAQ (reference sequence). CDR3 sequence reads: CASSLGTVQNTEAFF. The CDR3 nucleotides read TGTGCCAGCAGCTTAGGAACAGTGCAGAACACTGAAGCTTTCTTT.

This sequence joins TRBV5-4 and TRBJ2-7; D remains ambiguous. Germline CDR1 reads SGHNT; CDR2 reads YYREEE (reference sequence). The CDR3 runs 11 residues. Trimming pared 2 bases from V and 5 bases from J, leaving 5 bases between. The CDR3 reads CASSLNNEQYF. Written as DNA, the CDR3 is TGTGCCAGCAGCTTAAATAACGAGCAGTACTTC.

This chain joins TRBV7-9 and TRBJ1-1, with 7 bases fitting TRBD1. The CDR3 length is 15 residues. V shed 5 bases and J 0 bases; nucleotides not matched to a gene: 6. Per the germline V gene, CDR1 is SEHNR and CDR2 is FQNEAQ (reference sequence). DNA of the CDR3: TGTGCCAGCAGCGCCAGACAGGGATTGAACACTGAAGCTTTCTTT. It encodes CASSARQGLNTEAFF.

The V and J genes are TRBV4-3 and TRBJ2-3; possible D gene TRBD2, 6 bases. Germline CDR1 reads LGHNA; CDR2 reads YSLEER. Trimming removed 0 bases at V and 4 bases at J, with 23 bases between. The CDR3 consists of 19 residues. DNA for the CDR3: TGCGCCAGCAGCCAAGATTCCCGGGGTAGCGGAGATAGAGCAGATACGCAGTATTTT. Protein: CASSQDSRGSGDRADTQYF.

V and J are TRBV28 and TRBJ2-5, with D unclear. The DNA end favors TRBJ2-7, so the J call may be wrong. The CDR3 spans 11 residues. CDR1 is MDHEN and CDR2 is SYDVKM in the germline V gene. CDR3 sequence (DNA): TGTGCCACCGGTGATTCCTACGAGCAGTACTTC. This gives the protein CATGDSYEQYF.

V gene TRBV6-6 combines with J gene TRBJ1-2; weak D call: TRBD1 (5 bases). This CDR3 spans 12 amino acids. Trimming cost V 6 bases and J 8 bases, with 13 bases left between them. CDR1 is MNHNY and CDR2 is SVGAGI in the germline V gene (reference sequence). CDR3 sequence reads: CASSQGADGYTF. CDR3 coding DNA: TGTGCCAGCAGCCAAGGGGCGGACGGCTACACCTTC.

The chain combines TRBV28 with TRBJ2-7; TRBD2 agrees at 8 bases. The CDR3 sequence is 13 residues long. V dropped 5 bases and J dropped 3; count of bases not matched to a gene: 3. Germline CDR1 MDHEN, CDR2 SYDVKM. The CDR3 nucleotides read TGTGCCAGCAGTCTCCGGGAGGGCTACGAGCAGTACTTC. Amino acids: CASSLREGYEQYF.

The genes are TRBV5-1 and TRBJ2-7, with 7 bases that match TRBD1. Germline V gene data show CDR1 as SGHRS and CDR2 as YFSETQ. The V and J ends lost 3 bases and 7 bases, in that order; junction bases with no gene match: 7. The CDR3 runs to 13 residues. The CDR3 sequence: CASSSTGLGEQYF. The DNA of the CDR3 is TGCGCCAGCAGCTCGACAGGGCTGGGGGAGCAGTACTTC.

The genes are TRBV4-1 and TRBJ1-4, with D possibly matching TRBD1 (5 bases). V gave up 0 bases and J gave up 7 bases, with 12 bases separating them. The CDR3 is 15 residues long. CDR1 is MGHRA, CDR2 YSYEKL, per germline. CDR3 in DNA: TGCGCCAGCAGCCAAGAGGGCAGGGAGGTTGAAAAACTGTTTTTT. Its translation: CASSQEGREVEKLFF.

This chain links TRBV4-1 with TRBJ1-1, with D maybe TRBD1 (6 bases). Germline CDR1 is MGHRA and CDR2 is YSYEKL. Trimming took 1 base from V and 5 from J, leaving 14 bases between them. CDR3 length: 15 residues. This chain's CDR3 is CASSQGGGGGTEAFF. As DNA, the CDR3 is TGCGCCAGCAGCCAAGGCGGGGGAGGGGGGACTGAAGCTTTCTTT.

V gene TRBV5-1 combines with J gene TRBJ2-5, with D perhaps TRBD1 (6 bases). This CDR3 comprises 15 residues. Germline CDR1 reads SGHRS; CDR2 reads YFSETQ. Between the trimmed V and J ends, which lost 0 bases and 3 bases, there was a span of 12 bases. The CDR3 DNA is TGCGCCAGCAGCTTGGTCGGGACAACTAAAGAGACCCAGTACTTC. As protein: CASSLVGTTKETQYF.

V usage is TRBV7-8 and J usage is TRBJ1-6, with 9 bases identical to TRBD1. This CDR3 spans 15 amino acids. V dropped 1 base and J dropped 9; count of bases not matched to a gene: 4. Germline V gene data show CDR1 as SGHVS and CDR2 as FQNEAQ. CDR3 DNA: TGTGCCAGCAGCTTAGTGCGGGACAGGGTTTCACCCCTCCACTTT. Translated, it gives CASSLVRDRVSPLHF.

The rearrangement joins TRBV4-1 to TRBJ2-4; 15 bases line up with TRBD2. J lost 6 bases, V lost 1 base, and 7 bases had no gene match. Germline assignment: CDR1 MGHRA and CDR2 YSYEKL. This CDR3 comprises 18 residues. CDR3 sequence reads: CASSQGGLAGGGVNIQYF. In nucleotides, the CDR3 is TGCGCCAGCAGCCAAGGCGGACTAGCGGGGGGGGGCGTAAACATTCAGTACTTC.

V and J are TRBV29-1 and TRBJ2-1, with 8 bases lining up with TRBD1. Per the germline V gene, CDR1 is SQVTM and CDR2 is ANQGSEA. The CDR3 runs to 14 residues. The V and J ends lost 3 bases and 8 bases, in that order; junction bases with no gene match: 9. The CDR3 reads CSVESRGQGDEQFF. The CDR3 DNA follows: TGCAGCGTTGAGAGCAGGGGGCAGGGGGATGAGCAGTTCTTC.